The clone carrying this T cell receptor beta chain has ten or more counts. Its antigen is currently unknown. Germline V gene lookup returns CDR1 SGHRS and CDR2 YFSETQ. This CDR3 has 16 residues. With 0 bases removed from V and 3 bases from J, the gap between germline ends came to 13 bases. This entry is derived from a study of response to subunit inactivated influenza vaccine. Study-wide results and limits: New T cells are recruited in small numbers by each seasonal influenza vaccination, according to the authors' suggestion.

TCRdb used MiXCR to reprocess the RT-PCR reads, holding one entry per CDR3 protein. Of about half a million distinct CDR3 sequences in the sample, around 8% were seen once. This receptor was taken from a man between 50 and 70 years old who received an inactivated influenza vaccine. The material sequenced was PBMCs from blood, taken around 25 months after vaccination. This chain links TRBV5-1 with TRBJ2-1, with D perhaps TRBD2 (6 bases). The CDR3 DNA reads as TGCGCCAGCAGCTTGGAGGCGGGATGGGGCTACAATGAGCAGTTCTTC. This translates into CASSLEAGWGYNEQFF. Full variable domain (missing parts from reference TRBV5-1 and TRBJ2-1): KAGVTQTPRYLIKTRGQQVTLSCSPISGHRSVSWYQQTPGQGLQFLFEYFSETQRNKGNFPGRFSGRQFSNSRSEMNVSTLELGDSALYLCASSLEAGWGYNEQFFGPGTRLTVL.